This TCR beta chain stems from a study of regulatory T cells in long-lasting Graves disease. Documented time point: newly diagnosed GD, antithyroid drugs for less than 3 months. From RNA extracted from PBMCs, the TCR library was made. Library construction for TCR beta used iRepertoire HTBI primers and Arm-PCR of CDR3 regions. Using its own MiXCR run on the multiplex PCR reads, TCRdb lists one record per CDR3 protein. The sample has about 220,000 distinct CDR3 sequences, roughly 19% seen once. Germline V gene lookup returns CDR1 SGHAT and CDR2 FQNNGV. After removal of 0 bases from V and 4 bases from J, the junction contained 8 bases not matched to a gene. The CDR3 consists of 17 residues. These same records also appear under a second study, on T cells in Graves' hyperthyroidism and ophthalmopathy. That report notes: In patients aged 18 to 65, hyperthyroidism was newly diagnosed, with duration under 2 months. Orbital computed tomography, thyroid ultrasound, serum thyroxine and TRAb, and clinical symptoms together informed the diagnoses. A model using 13 V-J features told ophthalmopathy apart from stable hyperthyroidism.

The chain combines TRBV11-2 with TRBJ2-5; 10 bases fit TRBD2. The sequence came from a young woman with Graves disease. The sequencing here drew on peripheral blood mononuclear cells (PBMCs), taken at new diagnosis, from a patient treated with antithyroid drugs. This chain's CDR3 is CASSLDSGGAFGETQYF. CDR3 DNA sequence: TGTGCCAGCAGCTTAGACAGCGGGGGGGCATTTGGAGAGACCCAGTACTTC.